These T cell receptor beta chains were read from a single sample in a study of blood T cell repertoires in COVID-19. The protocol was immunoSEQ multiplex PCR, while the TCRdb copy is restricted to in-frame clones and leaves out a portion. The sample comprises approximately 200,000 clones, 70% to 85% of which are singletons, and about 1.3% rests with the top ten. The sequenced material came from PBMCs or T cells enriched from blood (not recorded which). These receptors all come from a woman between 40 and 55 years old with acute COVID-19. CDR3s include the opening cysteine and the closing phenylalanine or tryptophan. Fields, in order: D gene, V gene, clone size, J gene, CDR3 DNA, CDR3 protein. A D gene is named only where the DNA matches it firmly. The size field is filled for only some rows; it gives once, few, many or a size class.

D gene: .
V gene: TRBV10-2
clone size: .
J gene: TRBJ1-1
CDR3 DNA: TGCGCCAGCAGTGATTATATTAGCACTGAAGCTTTCTTT
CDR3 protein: CASSDYISTEAFF

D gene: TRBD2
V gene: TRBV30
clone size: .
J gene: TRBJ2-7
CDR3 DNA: TGTGCCTGGGAACCGGGACTAGCGGCATCCCAGCTTGGCGAGCAGTACTTC
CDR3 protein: CAWEPGLAASQLGEQYF

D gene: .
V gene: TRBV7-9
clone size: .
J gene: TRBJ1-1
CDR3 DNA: TGTGCCAGCAGTGCGGGGACTGAAGCTTTCTTT
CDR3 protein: CASSAGTEAFF

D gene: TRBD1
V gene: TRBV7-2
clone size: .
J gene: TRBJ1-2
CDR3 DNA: TGTGCCAGCAGCTCTGACAGGGGGCTCAACTATGGCTACACCTTC
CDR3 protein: CASSSDRGLNYGYTF

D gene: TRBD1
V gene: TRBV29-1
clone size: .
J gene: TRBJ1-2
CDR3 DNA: TGCAGCATATGGGACAGGGGATATGGCTACACCTTC
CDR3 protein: CSIWDRGYGYTF

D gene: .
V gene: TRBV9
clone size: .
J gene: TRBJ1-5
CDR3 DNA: TGTGCCAGCAGCGTAGGGAGGGACTCACAGCCCCAGCATTTT
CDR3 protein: CASSVGRDSQPQHF

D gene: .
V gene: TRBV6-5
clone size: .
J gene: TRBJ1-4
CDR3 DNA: TGTGCCAGCAGTTTGAGAGAAGCCGCGGAATTCTCAAAACTGTTTTTT
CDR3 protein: CASSLREAAEFSKLFF

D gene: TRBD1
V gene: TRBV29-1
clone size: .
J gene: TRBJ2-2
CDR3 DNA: TGCAGCGTTGAAGGATACGTTCGGGGACAGGACACCGGGGAGCTGTTTTTT
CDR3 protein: CSVEGYVRGQDTGELFF

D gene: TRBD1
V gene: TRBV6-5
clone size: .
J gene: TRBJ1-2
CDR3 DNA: TGTGCCAGCAGGAGGACAGGCTTTGGCTACACCTTC
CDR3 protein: CASRRTGFGYTF

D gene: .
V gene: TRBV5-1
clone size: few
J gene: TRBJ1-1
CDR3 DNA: TGCGCCAGCAGCTTGAATGGACAGCCGAACACTGAAGCTTTCTTT
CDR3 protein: CASSLNGQPNTEAFF

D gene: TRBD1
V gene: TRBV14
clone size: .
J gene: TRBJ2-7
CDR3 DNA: TGTGCCAGCAGCCAAAACCGCATGGCTACAGGGGGCTTGTACGAGCAGTACTTC
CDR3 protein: CASSQNRMATGGLYEQYF

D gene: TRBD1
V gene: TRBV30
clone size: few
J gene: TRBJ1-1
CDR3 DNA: TGTGCCTGGAGATACCACAGGGGGCTTGGTGAAGCTTTCTTT
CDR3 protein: CAWRYHRGLGEAFF

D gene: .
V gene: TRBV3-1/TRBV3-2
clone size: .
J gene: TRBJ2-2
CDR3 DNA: TGTGCCAGCAGCCAAGATCCTGCCGGGGAGCTGTTTTTT
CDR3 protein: CASSQDPAGELFF

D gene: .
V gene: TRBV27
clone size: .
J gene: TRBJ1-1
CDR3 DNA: TGTGCCAGCAGCTCCATGTGGGGAGGCACTGAAGCTTTCTTT
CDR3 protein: CASSSMWGGTEAFF

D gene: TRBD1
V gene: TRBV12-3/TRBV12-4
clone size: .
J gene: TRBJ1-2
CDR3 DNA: TGTGCCAGCAGACAGGGGGCAAACGATGGCTACACCTTC
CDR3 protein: CASRQGANDGYTF

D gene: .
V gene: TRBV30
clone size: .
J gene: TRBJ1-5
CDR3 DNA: TGTGCCTGGGAACAGGGAACGGGGCAGCCCCAGCATTTT
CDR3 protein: CAWEQGTGQPQHF

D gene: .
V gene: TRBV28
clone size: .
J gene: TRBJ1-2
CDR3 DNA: TGTGCCAGCAGTTTAACGTGGGGCCCAGCTAACTATGGCTACACCTTC
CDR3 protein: CASSLTWGPANYGYTF

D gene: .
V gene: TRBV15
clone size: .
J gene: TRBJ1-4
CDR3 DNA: TGTGCCACCAGCAACGAACGGCTAACCCAGGGGATGAGTGAAAAACTGTTTTTT
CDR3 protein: CATSNERLTQGMSEKLFF

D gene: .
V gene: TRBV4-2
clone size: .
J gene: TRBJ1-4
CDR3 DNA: TGTGCCAGCAGCCAAGTGGTCCTGACAGAGCCTAATGAAAAACTGTTTTTT
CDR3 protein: CASSQVVLTEPNEKLFF

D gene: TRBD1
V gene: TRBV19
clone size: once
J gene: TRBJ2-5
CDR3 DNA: TGTGCCAGTAGCGGCGGACAGGGACCCCCAAGTCCCCAGTACTTC
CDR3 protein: CASSGGQGPPSPQYF

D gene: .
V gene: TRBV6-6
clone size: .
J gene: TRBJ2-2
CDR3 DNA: TGTGCCAGCACTCGCCCTGTGGGAGAGGCTCACACCGGGGAGCTGTTTTTT
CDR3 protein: CASTRPVGEAHTGELFF

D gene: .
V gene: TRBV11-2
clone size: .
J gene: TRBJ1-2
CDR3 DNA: TGTGCCAGCAGCTTGGGGAGCAACTATGGCTACACCTTC
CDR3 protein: CASSLGSNYGYTF

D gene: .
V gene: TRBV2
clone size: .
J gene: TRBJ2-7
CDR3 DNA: TGTGCCAGCAGTTTGGTTTCAGCCTACGAGCAGTACTTC
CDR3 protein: CASSLVSAYEQYF

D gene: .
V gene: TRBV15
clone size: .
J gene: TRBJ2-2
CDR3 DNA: TGTGCCACCAGCAGAGATCTGACTTCTACCGGGGAGCTGTTTTTT
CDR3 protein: CATSRDLTSTGELFF

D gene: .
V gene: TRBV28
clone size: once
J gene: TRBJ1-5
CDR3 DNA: TGTGCCAGCAGTTACCAGGGAGGTCGGAGTCAGCCCCAGCATTTT
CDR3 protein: CASSYQGGRSQPQHF

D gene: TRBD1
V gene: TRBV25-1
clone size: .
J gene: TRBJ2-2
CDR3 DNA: TGTGCCAGCACCCGGACAGGGGGTTACACCGGGGAGCTGTTTTTT
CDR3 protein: CASTRTGGYTGELFF

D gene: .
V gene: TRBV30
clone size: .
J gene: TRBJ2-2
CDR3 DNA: TGTGCCTGGAAAACCCCCCCCGGCACCGGGGAGCTGTTTTTT
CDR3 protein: CAWKTPPGTGELFF

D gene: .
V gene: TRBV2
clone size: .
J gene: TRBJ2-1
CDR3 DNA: TGTGCCAGCAGTGAAAGTATCAGGGTAATTGAGCAGTTCTTC
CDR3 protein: CASSESIRVIEQFF

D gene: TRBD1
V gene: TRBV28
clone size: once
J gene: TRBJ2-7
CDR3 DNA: TGTGCCAGCAGTGACAGGGTTCCTGGCTACGAGCAGTACTTC
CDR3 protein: CASSDRVPGYEQYF

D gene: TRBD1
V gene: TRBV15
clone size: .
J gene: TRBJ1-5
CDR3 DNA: TGTGCCACCAGCAGAGCCGGGACAGTTGGTCAGCCCCAGCATTTT
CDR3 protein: CATSRAGTVGQPQHF

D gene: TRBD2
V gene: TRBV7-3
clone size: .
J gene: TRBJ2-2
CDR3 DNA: TGTGCCAGCAGCCCCTTTTCTGGGAGGGCCGGCGGGGAGCTGTTTTTT
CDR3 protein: CASSPFSGRAGGELFF

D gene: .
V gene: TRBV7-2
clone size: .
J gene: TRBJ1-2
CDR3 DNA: TGTGCCAGCAGCTTAGAGGCAGGCGCGTATGGCTACACCTTC
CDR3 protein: CASSLEAGAYGYTF

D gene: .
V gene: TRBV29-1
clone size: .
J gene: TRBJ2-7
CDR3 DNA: TGCAGCGTTGAGAACAGCTACGAGCAGTACTTC
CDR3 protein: CSVENSYEQYF

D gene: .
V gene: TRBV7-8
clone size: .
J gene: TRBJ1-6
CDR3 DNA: TGTGCCAGCAGCTTAGTAGCGTATAATTCACCCCTCCACTTT
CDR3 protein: CASSLVAYNSPLHF

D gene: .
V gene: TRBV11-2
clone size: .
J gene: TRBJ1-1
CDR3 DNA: TGTGCCAGCAGCTTCGCGGCCACGAGAATCACTGAAGCTTTCTTT
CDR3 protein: CASSFAATRITEAFF

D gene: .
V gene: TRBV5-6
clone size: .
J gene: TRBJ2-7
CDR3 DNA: TGTGCCAGCAGCTTGACTAGCTACGAGCAGTACTTC
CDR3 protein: CASSLTSYEQYF

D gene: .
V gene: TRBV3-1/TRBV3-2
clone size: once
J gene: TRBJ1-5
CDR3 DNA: TGTGCCAGCAGCCAAGGCTCCAGGGGCGATGATCAGCCCCAGCATTTT
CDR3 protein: CASSQGSRGDDQPQHF

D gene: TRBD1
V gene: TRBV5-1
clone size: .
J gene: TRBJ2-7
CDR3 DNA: TGCGCCAGCAGCTTGGCCGGGGGACAGGGTCAGTACGAGCAGTACTTC
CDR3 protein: CASSLAGGQGQYEQYF

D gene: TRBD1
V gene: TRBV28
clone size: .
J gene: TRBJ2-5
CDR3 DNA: TGTGCCAGCAGTTCCGGGGGACAGGGGTCTCGGACCCAGTACTTC
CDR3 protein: CASSSGGQGSRTQYF

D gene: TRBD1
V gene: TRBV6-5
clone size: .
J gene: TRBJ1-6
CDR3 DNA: TGTGCCAGCAGTTACATACAGGGGGCTAATTCACCCCTCCACTTT
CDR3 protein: CASSYIQGANSPLHF

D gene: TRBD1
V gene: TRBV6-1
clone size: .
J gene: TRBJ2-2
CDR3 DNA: TGTGCCAGCAGTGCGCTGATTGTGACAGGGTCTGGCACCGGGGAGCTGTTTTTT
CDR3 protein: CASSALIVTGSGTGELFF

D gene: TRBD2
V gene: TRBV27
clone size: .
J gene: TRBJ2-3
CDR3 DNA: TGTGCCAGCAGTTTATTCGGACTAGCAAGCACAGATACGCAGTATTTT
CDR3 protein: CASSLFGLASTDTQYF

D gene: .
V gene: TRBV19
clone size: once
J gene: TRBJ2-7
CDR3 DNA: TGTGCCAGTAGTTTAAGGAGTGGCTACGAGCAGTACTTC
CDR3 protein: CASSLRSGYEQYF

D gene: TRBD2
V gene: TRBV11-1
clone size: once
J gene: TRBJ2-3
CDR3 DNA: TGTGCCAGCAGCTTAGCGGGAGGGCCGGGGGATACGCAGTATTTT
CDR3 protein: CASSLAGGPGDTQYF

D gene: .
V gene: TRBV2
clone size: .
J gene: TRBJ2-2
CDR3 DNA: TGTGCCAGCAGTGAGAGGACCCGGGATGGGGAGCTGTTTTTT
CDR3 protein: CASSERTRDGELFF

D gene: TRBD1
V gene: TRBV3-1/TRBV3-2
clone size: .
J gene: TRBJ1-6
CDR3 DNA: TGTGCCAGCAGCTTGGCAGGGGGCCCGCAACCCCTCCACTTT
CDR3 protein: CASSLAGGPQPLHF

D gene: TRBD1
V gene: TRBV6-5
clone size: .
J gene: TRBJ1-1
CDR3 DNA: TGTGCCAGCAGTTACACGGACAGGGGAGTGAACACTGAAGCTTTCTTT
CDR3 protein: CASSYTDRGVNTEAFF

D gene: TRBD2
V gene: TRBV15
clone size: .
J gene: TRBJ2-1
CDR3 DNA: TGTGCCACCAGCAGAAAAGCGGGGGGGCGGGACAATGAGCAGTTCTTC
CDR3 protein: CATSRKAGGRDNEQFF

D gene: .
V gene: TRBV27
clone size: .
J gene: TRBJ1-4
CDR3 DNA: TGTGCCAGCAGCAGGAGGAATGAAAAACTGTTTTTT
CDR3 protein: CASSRRNEKLFF

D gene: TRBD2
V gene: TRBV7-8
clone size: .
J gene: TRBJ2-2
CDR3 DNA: TGTGCCACCCACCGCCGGGAGGGGTCCGGGGAGCTGTTTTTT
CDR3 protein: CATHRREGSGELFF

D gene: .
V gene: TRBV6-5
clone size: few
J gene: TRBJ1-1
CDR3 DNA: TGTGCCAGCAGTCCGCGAGGAGACACTGAAGCTTTCTTT
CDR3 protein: CASSPRGDTEAFF

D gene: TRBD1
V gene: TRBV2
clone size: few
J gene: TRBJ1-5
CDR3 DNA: TGTGCCAGCAGTAGACAGGGAGGCAATCAGCCCCAGCATTTT
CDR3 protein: CASSRQGGNQPQHF

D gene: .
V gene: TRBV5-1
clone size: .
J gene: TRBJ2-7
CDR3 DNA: TGCGCCAGCAGCCTACCTTCCTACGAGCAGTACTTC
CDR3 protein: CASSLPSYEQYF

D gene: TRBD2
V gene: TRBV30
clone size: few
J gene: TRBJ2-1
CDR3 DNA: TGTGCCTGGAGTGTAGCGGGAGCCTACAATGAGCAGTTCTTC
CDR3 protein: CAWSVAGAYNEQFF

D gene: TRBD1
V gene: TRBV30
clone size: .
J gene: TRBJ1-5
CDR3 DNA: TGTGCCTGGAGTACAGGGGTTGGCAATCAGCCCCAGCATTTT
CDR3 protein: CAWSTGVGNQPQHF

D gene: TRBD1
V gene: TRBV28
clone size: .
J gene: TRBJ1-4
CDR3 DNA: TGTGCCAGCAGTGACCGGGACAGTAGCGAAAAACTGTTTTTT
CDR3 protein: CASSDRDSSEKLFF

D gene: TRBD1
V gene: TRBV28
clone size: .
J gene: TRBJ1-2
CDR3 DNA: TGTGCCAGCAGTTTGCCAAGCAGGGGGTTTGGCTACACCTTC
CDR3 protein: CASSLPSRGFGYTF

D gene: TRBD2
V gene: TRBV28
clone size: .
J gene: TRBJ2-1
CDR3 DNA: TGTGCCAGCAGCTCCATTAGGCTAGCGGGGGGTGGCTACAATGAGCAGTTCTTC
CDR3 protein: CASSSIRLAGGGYNEQFF

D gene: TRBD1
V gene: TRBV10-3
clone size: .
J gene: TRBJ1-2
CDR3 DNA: TGTGCCATCAGTGAGTTACAGGGGGCGTTGTATGGCTACACCTTC
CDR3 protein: CAISELQGALYGYTF